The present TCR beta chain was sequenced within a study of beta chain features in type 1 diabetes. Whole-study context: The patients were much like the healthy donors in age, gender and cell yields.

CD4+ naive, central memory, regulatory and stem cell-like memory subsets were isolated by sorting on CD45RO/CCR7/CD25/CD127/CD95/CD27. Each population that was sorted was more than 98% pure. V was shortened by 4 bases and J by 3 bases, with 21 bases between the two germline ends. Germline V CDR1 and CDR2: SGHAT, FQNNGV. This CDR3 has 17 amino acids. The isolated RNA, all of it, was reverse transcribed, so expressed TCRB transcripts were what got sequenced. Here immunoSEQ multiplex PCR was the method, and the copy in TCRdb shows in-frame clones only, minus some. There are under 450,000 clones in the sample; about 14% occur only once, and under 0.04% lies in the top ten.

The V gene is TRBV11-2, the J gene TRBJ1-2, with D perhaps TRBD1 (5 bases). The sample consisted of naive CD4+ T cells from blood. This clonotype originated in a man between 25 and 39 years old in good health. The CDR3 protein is CASSSYMDPARDYGYTF. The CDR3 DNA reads TGTGCCAGCAGCTCCTACATGGACCCGGCCAGGGACTATGGCTACACCTTC.